The 32 T cell receptor beta chains in this list originate from one sample, sequenced in a study of T cell responses to AZD1222 COVID-19 vaccine. TCRdb's copy holds only in-frame clones and misses some; the assay was immunoSEQ multiplex PCR. The data hold roughly 120,000 clones, with roughly 90% observed a single time. The specimen was peripheral blood, collected 28 days after the second AZD1222 dose. The receptors here all came from an adult who received the AZD1222 COVID-19 vaccine.

The chain links TRBV6-5 to TRBJ1-6, with TRBD1 matching 9 bases. Per the germline V gene, CDR1 is MNHEY and CDR2 is SVGAGI. The V and J ends lost 6 bases and 10 bases, in that order; junction bases with no gene match: 7. The CDR3 has 14 amino acids. The CDR3 DNA sequence: TGTGCCAGCAGCCGGACAGGGGCGCGATCACCCCTCCACTTT. This gives the protein CASSRTGARSPLHF.

V gene TRBV25-1 combines with J gene TRBJ1-4, with 12 nucleotides matching TRBD1. The CDR3 has 15 amino acids. Germline values: CDR1 MGHDK, CDR2 SYGVNS. The ends lost 4 bases at V and 6 bases at J; junction bases unmatched: 3. CDR3 nucleotide sequence: TGTGCCAGCAGTGCCGGGACAGGGGGCGATGAAAAACTGTTTTTT. Protein sequence: CASSAGTGGDEKLFF.

The genes are TRBV6-5 and TRBJ2-3; D uncertain. Between the trimmed V and J ends, which lost 8 bases and 3 bases, there was a span of 12 bases. There are 13 residues in the CDR3. Looked up from germline, CDR1 is MNHEY and CDR2 is SVGAGI. The CDR3 sequence is CASGDPRTDTQYF. In DNA, the CDR3 is TGTGCCAGCGGGGATCCACGTACAGATACGCAGTATTTT.

The V and J genes are TRBV9 and TRBJ2-2; 8 nucleotides align to TRBD2. The V and J ends lost 3 bases and 4 bases, in that order; junction bases with no gene match: 5. Per the germline V gene, CDR1 is SGDLS and CDR2 is YYNGEE. This CDR3 has 15 amino acids. The CDR3 DNA follows: TGTGCCAGCAGCGGGACTAGCAGAGGCACCGGGGAGCTGTTTTTT. Amino acids: CASSGTSRGTGELFF.

V and J are TRBV28 and TRBJ1-3; D is unclear. CDR1 and CDR2 from the germline V gene are MDHEN and SYDVKM. The CDR3 covers 16 residues. Trimming left V 6 bases short and J 2 bases short, with 17 bases between. The CDR3 spells CASSPAGSSTGNTIYF. In nucleotides, the CDR3 is TGTGCCAGCAGCCCCGCGGGGTCTAGTACTGGAAACACCATATATTTT.

V and J are TRBV7-9 and TRBJ1-1; D is uncertain. V was cut by 0 bases and J by 4 bases, with 12 bases left in between. Germline V gene data show CDR1 as SEHNR and CDR2 as FQNEAQ (reference sequence). This CDR3 has 15 amino acids. For the CDR3, the DNA is TGTGCCAGCAGCTTAGCGGACGGGAGGGTCACTGAAGCTTTCTTT. This encodes CASSLADGRVTEAFF.

The J gene is TRBJ2-2, the V gene TRBV11-2; 8 bases are a match to TRBD1. The CDR3 has 13 amino acids. The germline CDR1 and CDR2 sequences are SGHAT and FQNNGV. V trimming: 4 bases; J trimming: 6 bases; junction bases outside the gene matches: 1. The CDR3 loop reads CASSSQGAGELFF. Written as DNA, the CDR3 is TGTGCCAGCAGCTCACAGGGGGCCGGGGAGCTGTTTTTT.

The chain is built from TRBV11-3 and TRBJ1-3; TRBD1 is a possible D gene (6 bases). Trimming removed 5 bases from V and 2 bases from J, with 13 bases in between. In germline, CDR1 is SGHNT, CDR2 YENEEA. The CDR3 is made up of 15 amino acids. The CDR3 coding sequence is TGTGCCAGCAGCGCCTTCGGGACAACTGGAAACACCATATATTTT. Its translation: CASSAFGTTGNTIYF.

The chain recombines TRBV11-1 with TRBJ2-7; 10 positions match TRBD2. Trimming at V came to 1 base and at J to 3 bases, leaving 6 bases not matched to a gene. The germline CDR1 and CDR2 sequences are SGHAT and FQDESV (reference sequence). CDR3 length: 16 residues. CDR3 sequence: CASSLGRASGSYEQYF. The CDR3 region has the DNA TGTGCCAGCAGCTTAGGCCGGGCTAGCGGGAGCTACGAGCAGTACTTC.

This clone appeared many times. This chain connects TRBV7-8 to TRBJ2-5, with no clear D. V was trimmed by 5 bases and J by 5 bases, leaving 6 bases between them. The CDR3 covers 11 residues. The germline V gene has CDR1 SGHVS and CDR2 FQNEAQ. The DNA for the CDR3 is TGTGCCAGCAGCGACGGCGAGACCCAGTACTTC. Protein: CASSDGETQYF. Full variable domain (remainder filled in from reference TRBV7-8 and TRBJ2-5): GAGVSQSPRYKVAKRGQDVALRCDPISGHVSLFWYQQALGQGPEFLTYFQNEAQLDKSGLPSDRFFAERPEGSVSTLKIQRTQQEDSAVYLCASSDGETQYFGPGTRLLVL.

The chain employs TRBV5-1 and TRBJ2-1; possibly TRBD2 for D (6 bases). Trimming left V 0 bases short and J 10 bases short, with 14 bases between. CDR3 size: 14 residues. The germline V gene has CDR1 SGHRS and CDR2 YFSETQ. The CDR3 spells CASSLGARGVEQFF. The DNA of the CDR3 is TGCGCCAGCAGCTTGGGGGCTCGCGGGGTGGAGCAGTTCTTC.

The chain links TRBV10-3 to TRBJ1-1, with D tentatively TRBD1 (5 bases). V was shortened by 10 bases and J by 1 base, with 7 bases between the two germline ends. From germline, CDR1 is ENHRY and CDR2 SYGVKD. The CDR3 contains 11 residues. The CDR3 nucleotides read TGTGCCACTCAGGGGAACACTGAAGCTTTCTTT. It codes for CATQGNTEAFF.

This chain connects TRBV7-6 to TRBJ2-3; 10 nucleotides agree with TRBD1. CDR1 and CDR2 (germline): SGHVS, FNYEAQ. The CDR3 length is 15 residues. After removal of 1 base from V and 4 bases from J, the junction contained 2 bases not matched to a gene. The CDR3 loop is CASSLGQGAADTQYF. For the CDR3, the DNA is TGTGCCAGCAGCTTAGGACAGGGGGCGGCAGATACGCAGTATTTT.

The chain combines TRBV6-7 with TRBJ1-3, with a weak D call TRBD1 (5 bases). TRBV6-7 is known as an ORF, though its function is uncertain. This CDR3 has 18 amino acids. V was pared by 0 bases and J by 4 bases, with 19 bases between. The CDR3 spells CASSYSSPGRRAGNTIYF. In nucleotides, the CDR3 is TGTGCCAGCAGTTACTCGAGTCCGGGACGGCGAGCGGGAAACACCATATATTTT.

J is TRBJ2-2 and V is TRBV19; D ambiguous. Looked up from germline, CDR1 is LNHDA and CDR2 is SQIVND (reference sequence). The V end lost 6 bases, the J end lost 4 bases, and 15 bases lay between the germline ends. The CDR3 is 15 residues long. Written as DNA, the CDR3 is TGTGCCAGTAGCCCCGGGTGGCTCCTCACCGGGGAGCTGTTTTTT. Translated: CASSPGWLLTGELFF.

This clone was counted once. The J gene is TRBJ2-7, the V gene TRBV6-5; possible D gene TRBD2, 5 bases. The V gene's germline CDR1 is MNHEY and CDR2 SVGAGI. The length of the CDR3 is 13 residues. Deletions cut 0 bases from V and 3 bases from J, with 6 bases between. The CDR3 protein is CASSYSEGYEQYF. DNA for the CDR3: TGTGCCAGCAGTTACTCAGAGGGCTACGAGCAGTACTTC.

The chain couples TRBV4-1 to TRBJ2-1, with D perhaps matching TRBD1 (5 bases). CDR1 is MGHRA and CDR2 is YSYEKL in the germline V gene. The CDR3 runs to 14 residues. V was clipped by 0 bases and J by 7 bases, with 10 bases between them. The CDR3 here is CASSQEGVGNEQFF. CDR3 DNA: TGCGCCAGCAGCCAAGAAGGGGTGGGGAATGAGCAGTTCTTC.

The rearrangement uses TRBV18 and TRBJ2-5; no clear D gene. V was shortened by 5 bases and J by 5 bases, with 3 bases between the two germline ends. CDR1 is KGHSH and CDR2 is LQKENI in the germline V gene. The CDR3 consists of 10 residues. The CDR3 sequence: CASSAETQYF. The CDR3, as DNA: TGTGCCAGCTCAGCTGAGACCCAGTACTTC.

V is TRBV10-2 and J is TRBJ1-2, with D hard to call. With 2 bases removed from V and 2 bases from J, the gap between germline ends came to 6 bases. The CDR3 is 13 amino acids. Germline-derived CDR1 and CDR2 are WSHSY and SAAADI. The chain's CDR3 is CASSEGYNYGYTF. The CDR3 nucleotides are TGCGCCAGCAGTGAGGGCTACAACTATGGCTACACCTTC.

The J gene is TRBJ1-1, the V gene TRBV19, with D possibly TRBD1 on 5 matching bases. The CDR3 contains 14 residues. The ends were cut back, 3 bases at V and 4 bases at J, with 12 bases in the middle. Germline V gene data show CDR1 as LNHDA and CDR2 as SQIVND (reference sequence). The CDR3 loop reads CASSISGGGTEAFF. The CDR3 DNA follows: TGTGCCAGTAGTATTTCTGGGGGTGGCACTGAAGCTTTCTTT.

V gene TRBV24-1 combines with J gene TRBJ2-2; D gene unclear. Germline V gene sequence: CDR1 KGHDR, CDR2 SFDVKD. CDR3 length: 14 amino acids. V lost 6 bases and J lost 7, with 14 bases in between. The DNA for the CDR3 is TGTGCCACCAGTCCGCCGGGCTCGGGCGGGGAGCTGTTTTTT. Translating gives CATSPPGSGGELFF.

This sequence joins TRBV6-6 and TRBJ1-3; D may be TRBD1 (5 bases). The V gene lost 6 bases and the J gene lost 0 bases, with 12 bases spanning the gap. The CDR3 length is 15 residues. CDR1 is MNHNY, CDR2 SVGAGI, per germline (reference sequence). As DNA, the CDR3 is TGTGCCAGCAGCCGAAGACAGTACTCTGGAAACACCATATATTTT. It codes for CASSRRQYSGNTIYF.

The rearrangement uses TRBV10-2 and TRBJ1-2; tentative D call: TRBD1 (5 bases). Deletions cut 5 bases from V and 7 bases from J, with 20 bases between. This CDR3 has 15 amino acids. CDR1 and CDR2 from the germline V gene are WSHSY and SAAADI. CDR3 DNA: TGCGCCAGCAGTTACCTTCCGCCCCTTCAGGGTGGCTACACCTTC. Translating it yields CASSYLPPLQGGYTF.

The chain couples TRBV5-4 to TRBJ2-7; D is ambiguous. V gave up 5 bases and J gave up 0 bases, with 12 bases separating them. The CDR3 is 14 residues long. Germline V lookup: CDR1 SGHNT, CDR2 YYREEE (reference sequence). CDR3 nucleotide sequence: TGTGCCAGCAGTCAAGACACCAGCTCCTACGAGCAGTACTTC. This sequence encodes CASSQDTSSYEQYF.

The J gene is TRBJ1-6, the V gene TRBV5-1; D is undetermined. Deletions cut 0 bases from V and 11 bases from J, with 12 bases between. Germline V gene lookup returns CDR1 SGHRS and CDR2 YFSETQ. This CDR3 contains 14 residues. CDR3 loop: CASSLETGSTPLHF. The CDR3, as DNA: TGCGCCAGCAGCTTGGAGACGGGTTCGACACCCCTCCACTTT.

This clone was observed a single time. The chain employs TRBV14 and TRBJ2-3, with D perhaps TRBD2 (6 bases). V lost 4 bases and J 3 bases, leaving 17 bases between the germline ends. The CDR3 totals 16 residues. Germline CDR1 SGHDN, CDR2 FVKESK. Here the CDR3 DNA reads TGTGCCAGCAGCCCCTCTCCGGGACTGGTAACAGATACGCAGTATTTT. This codes for CASSPSPGLVTDTQYF.

This chain's CDR3 is CAAQGGLLSTGELFF. The CDR3 coding sequence is TGTGCCGCACAGGGTGGACTTTTGTCCACCGGGGAGCTGTTTTTT. The chain has TRBV7-9 and TRBJ2-2; D might be TRBD1 (6 bases). V was shortened by 11 bases and J by 4 bases, with 20 bases between the two germline ends. The CDR3 sequence is 15 residues long. The germline gives CDR1 SEHNR, CDR2 FQNEAQ (reference sequence). Full variable domain (outside the CDR3, taken from reference TRBV7-9 and TRBJ2-2): DTGVSQNPRHKITKRGQNVTFRCDPISEHNRLYWYRQTLGQGPEFLTYFQNEAQLEKSRLLSDRFSAERPKGSFSTLEIQRTEQGDSAMYLCAAQGGLLSTGELFFGEGSRLTVL.

V usage is TRBV18 and J usage is TRBJ1-6, with a possible D match to TRBD1 (5 bases). Trimming removed 3 bases at V and 10 bases at J, with 13 bases between. Germline CDR1 and CDR2: KGHSH and LQKENI. The CDR3 runs 14 residues. In nucleotides, the CDR3 is TGTGCCAGCTCACCCGGGCAGGGCGGGTCACCCCTCCACTTT. It translates to CASSPGQGGSPLHF.

CDR3 in amino acids: CASSGPDGDQPQHF. Here the CDR3 DNA reads TGTGCCAGCAGTGGCCCGGACGGAGATCAGCCCCAGCATTTT. The chain joins TRBV2 to TRBJ1-5, with no clear D. This CDR3 is 14 amino acids long. CDR1 is SNHLY, CDR2 FYNNEI, per germline. Trimming shortened V by 4 bases and J by 5 bases, and 12 bases separated the two germline ends.

The chain recombines TRBV27 with TRBJ2-3; TRBD2 matches at 9 bases. This CDR3 region has 19 residues. The V gene's germline CDR1 is MNHEY and CDR2 SMNVEV (reference sequence). The junction had 18 bases not matched to a gene; V was cut back by 5 bases and J by 3 bases. CDR3 loop: CASSPQVAGGPEGTDTQYF. CDR3 DNA sequence: TGTGCCAGCAGTCCCCAGGTCGCGGGAGGGCCGGAGGGTACAGATACGCAGTATTTT.

This chain connects TRBV6-5 to TRBJ1-1, with D unresolved. This CDR3 is built from 14 residues. Looked up from germline, CDR1 is MNHEY and CDR2 is SVGAGI. V lost 2 bases and J lost 5, with 12 bases in between. The CDR3 bases are TGTGCCAGCAGTTACGACTGGACGGGAACTGAAGCTTTCTTT. Translated, it gives CASSYDWTGTEAFF.

This chain joins TRBV19 and TRBJ2-7; D may correspond to TRBD1 or TRBD2 (5 bases each). CDR1 is LNHDA, CDR2 SQIVND, per germline (reference sequence). With 4 bases removed from V and 0 bases from J, the gap between germline ends came to 10 bases. This CDR3 contains 14 residues. CDR3 bases: TGTGCCAGTAGTAGGGGGATTAGCTCCTACGAGCAGTACTTC. It encodes CASSRGISSYEQYF.